This entry lists 10 T cell receptor beta chains sequenced from one sample in a study of blood T cell repertoires in COVID-19 (dated by TCRdb to between 2020 and 2021). To prepare the library, the immunoSEQ multiplex PCR assay was applied. TCRdb obtained this table from immuneACCESS and retained in-frame rearrangements with V and J assigned. These tables miss some clones; where compared with another copy, unresolved V genes account for less than half of the shortfall, and the remainder is unexplained. Counted in this sample were about 87,000 clones; roughly 86% of them appeared once. Roughly 25% of the sample is held by the ten biggest clonotypes. The source material was peripheral blood. These receptor sequences come from a human donor in a cohort sampled during active COVID-19.

The chain combines TRBV2 with TRBJ1-6, with TRBD1 as a possible D gene (5 bases). CDR3 length equals 14 residues. V lost 8 bases to trimming and J lost 7 bases, with 15 bases between them. Germline CDR1 SNHLY, CDR2 FYNNEI. This chain's CDR3 is CASRRTPENSPLHF. The CDR3, as DNA: TGTGCCAGCCGACGGACACCCGAGAATTCACCCCTCCACTTT.

This chain joins TRBV5-1 and TRBJ2-7; a possible D gene is TRBD1 (5 bases). This CDR3 comprises 14 residues. From germline, CDR1 is SGHRS and CDR2 YFSETQ. V dropped 1 base and J dropped 6 bases, with 14 bases sitting between them. The CDR3 DNA reads as TGCGCCAGCAGCTTGAGGCAGGGCATCATCGAGCAGTACTTC. Residues: CASSLRQGIIEQYF.

This clone was counted only a few times. The rearrangement joins TRBV9 to TRBJ2-5, with D perhaps matching TRBD1 (6 bases). Between the trimmed V and J ends, which lost 4 bases and 1 base, there was a span of 14 bases. The CDR3 has 15 residues. Per the germline V gene, CDR1 is SGDLS and CDR2 is YYNGEE. CDR3 in DNA: TGTGCCAGCAGCACACCCGGACAGCTCCAAGAGACCCAGTACTTC. Protein sequence: CASSTPGQLQETQYF. The full variable domain, completed using reference TRBV9 and TRBJ2-5, is DSGVTQTPKHLITATGQRVTLRCSPRSGDLSVYWYQQSLDQGLQFLIQYYNGEERAKGNILERFSAQQFPDLHSELNLSSLELGDSALYFCASSTPGQLQETQYFGPGTRLLVL.

The rearrangement uses TRBV7-2 and TRBJ1-3; D might be TRBD1 (6 bases). The CDR3 has 15 amino acids. Looked up from germline, CDR1 is SGHTA and CDR2 is FQGNSA. V shed 2 bases and J shed 3 bases, with 11 bases lying between them. DNA for the CDR3: TGTGCCAGCAGCTTAAACAGGGCCCATGGAAACACCATATATTTT. Its translation: CASSLNRAHGNTIYF. Combining the CDR3 with reference TRBV7-2 and TRBJ1-3 gives the whole variable domain GAGVSQSPSNKVTEKGKDVELRCDPISGHTALYWYRQSLGQGLEFLIYFQGNSAPDKSGLPSDRFSAERTGGSVSTLTIQRTQQEDSAVYLCASSLNRAHGNTIYFGEGSWLTVV.

The V gene is TRBV6-5, the J gene TRBJ2-5; 7 bases fit TRBD2. Germline CDR1 and CDR2: MNHEY and SVGAGI. The CDR3 sequence is 16 residues long. V shed 2 bases and J 3 bases; nucleotides not matched to a gene: 9. The DNA of the CDR3 is TGTGCCAGCAGTTACGGGTTAGGCGGGGGAAAAGAGACCCAGTACTTC. Protein: CASSYGLGGGKETQYF.

V and J are TRBV19 and TRBJ2-5; 7 nucleotides match TRBD1. The CDR3 extends over 15 amino acids. The germline CDR1 and CDR2 sequences are LNHDA and SQIVND (reference sequence). With 2 bases clipped from V and 1 base from J, the junction kept 4 bases outside the gene matches. The CDR3 nucleotides are TGTGCCAGTAGTATATTGGGACAGCCCCAAGAGACCCAGTACTTC. Protein: CASSILGQPQETQYF.

V and J are TRBV29-1 and TRBJ2-7; tentative D call: TRBD2 (5 bases). Trimming cost V 5 bases and J 2 bases, with 22 bases left between them. The CDR3 totals 16 residues. Germline V CDR1 and CDR2: SQVTM, ANQGSEA. The CDR3 protein is CSVRGGIEGQTYEQYF. Written as DNA, the CDR3 is TGCAGCGTTCGGGGTGGAATAGAGGGCCAAACCTACGAGCAGTACTTC.

The chain employs TRBV14 and TRBJ2-3; D is unresolved. CDR3 length: 14 residues. CDR1 is SGHDN and CDR2 is FVKESK in the germline V gene. V shed 2 bases and J shed 7 bases, with 13 bases lying between them. The DNA for the CDR3 is TGTGCCAGCAGCCAAAACCTGGCCAGTTATACGCAGTATTTT. The encoded protein is CASSQNLASYTQYF.

The V gene is TRBV4-3, the J gene TRBJ2-7; no firm D call. Trimming pared 0 bases from V and 2 bases from J, leaving 11 bases between. Per the germline V gene, CDR1 is LGHNA and CDR2 is YSLEER. The CDR3 contains 15 residues. The CDR3, as DNA: TGCGCCAGCAGCCAAGATGACAAGTTTACCTACGAGCAGTACTTC. It is translated as CASSQDDKFTYEQYF.

This clone was seen a handful of times. The chain has TRBV18 and TRBJ1-5, with 8 bases aligning to TRBD1. The CDR3 consists of 15 residues. Trimming took 5 bases from V and 7 from J; bases not matched to a gene: 10. Germline V gene data show CDR1 as KGHSH and CDR2 as LQKENI. The CDR3 reads CASSSNQGAGQPQHF. For the CDR3, the DNA is TGTGCCAGCTCATCGAATCAGGGGGCAGGACAGCCCCAGCATTTT.